What follows is one T cell receptor (beta chain) and its context. Its antigen is currently unknown. Expressed TCRB transcripts were sequenced because the isolated RNA had all been reverse transcribed beforehand. TCRdb's copy holds only in-frame clones and misses some; the assay was immunoSEQ multiplex PCR. Of 640,000 or so clones listed, 13% are singletons. Germline CDR1 SGDLS, CDR2 YYNGEE. The CDR3 loop spans 17 amino acids. J gave up 1 base and V 4 bases, and 10 bases lay outside the gene matches. The data are from a study of beta chain features in type 1 diabetes. General study points: Within each of all four CD4+ subsets, Type 1 diabetes patients had TCRB CDR3s that were moderately but significantly shorter.

The receptor comes from a man younger than 30 with type 1 diabetes. The sample comprised naive CD4+ T cells from blood. The chain has TRBV9 and TRBJ2-3, with TRBD2 matching 9 bases. CDR3 coding DNA: TGTGCCAGCAGCCCCAAACTAGCGGGCCTTGGCACAGATACGCAGTATTTT. This codes for CASSPKLAGLGTDTQYF.